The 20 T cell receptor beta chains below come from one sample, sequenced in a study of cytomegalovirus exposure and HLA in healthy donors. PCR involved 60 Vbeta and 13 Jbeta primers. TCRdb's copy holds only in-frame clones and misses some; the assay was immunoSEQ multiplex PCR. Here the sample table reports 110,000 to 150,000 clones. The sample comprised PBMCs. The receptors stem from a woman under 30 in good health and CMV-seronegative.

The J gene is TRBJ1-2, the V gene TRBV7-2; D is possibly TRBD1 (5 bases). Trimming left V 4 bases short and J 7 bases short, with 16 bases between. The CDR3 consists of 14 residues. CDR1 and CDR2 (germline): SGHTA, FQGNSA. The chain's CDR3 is CASSWGEGSAGYTF. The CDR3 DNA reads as TGTGCCAGCAGCTGGGGGGAGGGATCGGCTGGCTACACCTTC. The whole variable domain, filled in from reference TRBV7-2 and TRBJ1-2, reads GAGVSQSPSNKVTEKGKDVELRCDPISGHTALYWYRQSLGQGLEFLIYFQGNSAPDKSGLPSDRFSAERTGGSVSTLTIQRTQQEDSAVYLCASSWGEGSAGYTFGSGTRLTVV.

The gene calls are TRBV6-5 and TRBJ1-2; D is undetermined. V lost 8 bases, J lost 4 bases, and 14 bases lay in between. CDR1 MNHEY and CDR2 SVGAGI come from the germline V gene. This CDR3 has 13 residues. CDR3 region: CASFGPWSYGYTF. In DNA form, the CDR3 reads TGTGCCAGCTTTGGTCCCTGGAGCTATGGCTACACCTTC.

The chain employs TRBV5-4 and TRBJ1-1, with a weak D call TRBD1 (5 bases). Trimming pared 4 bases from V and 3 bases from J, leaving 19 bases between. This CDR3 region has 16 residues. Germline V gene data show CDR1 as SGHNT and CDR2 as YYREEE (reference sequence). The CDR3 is CASSPGAGRGDTEAFF. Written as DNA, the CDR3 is TGTGCCAGCAGCCCCGGTGCGGGGCGCGGGGACACTGAAGCTTTCTTT. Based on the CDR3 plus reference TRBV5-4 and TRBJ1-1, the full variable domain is ETGVTQSPTHLIKTRGQQVTLRCSSQSGHNTVSWYQQALGQGPQFIFQYYREEENGRGNFPPRFSGLQFPNYSSELNVNALELDDSALYLCASSPGAGRGDTEAFFGQGTRLTVV.

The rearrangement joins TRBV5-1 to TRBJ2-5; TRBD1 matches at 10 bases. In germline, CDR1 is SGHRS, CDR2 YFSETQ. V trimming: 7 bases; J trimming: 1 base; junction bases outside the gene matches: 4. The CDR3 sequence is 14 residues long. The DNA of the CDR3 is TGCGCCAGCGGGACAGGGGTCATCCAAGAGACCCAGTACTTC. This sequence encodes CASGTGVIQETQYF.

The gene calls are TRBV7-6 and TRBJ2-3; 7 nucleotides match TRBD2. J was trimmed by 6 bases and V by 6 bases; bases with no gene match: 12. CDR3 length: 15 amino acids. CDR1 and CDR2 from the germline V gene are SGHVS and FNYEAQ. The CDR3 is CASRGAGVRGDTQYF. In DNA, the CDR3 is TGTGCCAGCAGAGGGGCGGGAGTCCGGGGGGATACGCAGTATTTT.

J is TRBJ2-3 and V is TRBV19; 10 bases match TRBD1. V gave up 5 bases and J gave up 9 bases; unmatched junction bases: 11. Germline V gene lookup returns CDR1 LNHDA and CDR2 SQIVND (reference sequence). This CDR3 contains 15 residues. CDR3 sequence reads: CASSVGTGDRLTQYF. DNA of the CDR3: TGTGCCAGTAGTGTGGGGACAGGGGACAGGTTAACGCAGTATTTT.

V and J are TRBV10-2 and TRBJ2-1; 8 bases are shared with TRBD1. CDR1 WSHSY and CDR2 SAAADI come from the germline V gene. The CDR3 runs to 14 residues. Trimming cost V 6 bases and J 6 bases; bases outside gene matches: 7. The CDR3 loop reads CASRSGQARNEQFF. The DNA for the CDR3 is TGCGCCAGCAGATCGGGACAGGCTCGCAATGAGCAGTTCTTC.

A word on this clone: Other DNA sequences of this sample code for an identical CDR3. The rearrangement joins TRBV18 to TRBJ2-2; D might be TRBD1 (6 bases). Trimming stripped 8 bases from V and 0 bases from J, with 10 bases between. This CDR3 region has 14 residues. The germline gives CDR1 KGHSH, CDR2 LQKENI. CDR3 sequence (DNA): TGTGCCAGCCTCCGGACAGCGAACACCGGGGAGCTGTTTTTT. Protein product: CASLRTANTGELFF. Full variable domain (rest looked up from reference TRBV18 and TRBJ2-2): NAGVMQNPRHLVRRRGQEARLRCSPMKGHSHVYWYRQLPEEGLKFMVYLQKENIIDESGMPKERFSAEFPKEGPSILRIQQVVRGDSAAYFCASLRTANTGELFFGEGSRLTVL.

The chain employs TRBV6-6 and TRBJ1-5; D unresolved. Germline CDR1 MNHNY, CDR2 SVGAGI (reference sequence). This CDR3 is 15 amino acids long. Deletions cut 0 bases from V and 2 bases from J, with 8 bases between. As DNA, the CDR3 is TGTGCCAGCAGTTACTCGCTCCAGGGCAATCAGCCCCAGCATTTT. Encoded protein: CASSYSLQGNQPQHF.

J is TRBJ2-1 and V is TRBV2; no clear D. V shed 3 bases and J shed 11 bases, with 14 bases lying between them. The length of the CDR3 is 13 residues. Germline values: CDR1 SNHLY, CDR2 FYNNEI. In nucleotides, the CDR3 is TGTGCCAGCAGTGACGAACGGGTCCCTAAGCAGTTCTTC. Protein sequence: CASSDERVPKQFF.

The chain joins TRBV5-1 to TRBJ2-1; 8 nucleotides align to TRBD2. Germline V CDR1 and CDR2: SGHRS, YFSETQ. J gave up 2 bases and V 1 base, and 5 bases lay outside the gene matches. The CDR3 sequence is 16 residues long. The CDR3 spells CASSLRVAGTYNEQFF. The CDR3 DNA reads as TGCGCCAGCAGCTTGCGAGTAGCGGGAACCTACAATGAGCAGTTCTTC.

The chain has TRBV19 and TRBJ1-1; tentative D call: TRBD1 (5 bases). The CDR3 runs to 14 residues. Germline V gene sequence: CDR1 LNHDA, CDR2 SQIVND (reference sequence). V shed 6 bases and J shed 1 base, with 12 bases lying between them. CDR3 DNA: TGTGCCAGTAGCAGACAGAGTTCGAACACTGAAGCTTTCTTT. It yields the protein CASSRQSSNTEAFF. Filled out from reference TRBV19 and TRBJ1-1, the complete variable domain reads DGGITQSPKYLFRKEGQNVTLSCEQNLNHDAMYWYRQDPGQGLRLIYYSQIVNDFQKGDIAEGYSVSREKKESFPLTVTSAQKNPTAFYLCASSRQSSNTEAFFGQGTRLTVV.

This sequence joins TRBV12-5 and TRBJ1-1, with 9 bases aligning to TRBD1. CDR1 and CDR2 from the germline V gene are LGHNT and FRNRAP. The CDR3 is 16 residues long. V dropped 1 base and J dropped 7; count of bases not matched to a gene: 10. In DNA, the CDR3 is TGTGCTAGTGGTTTGGACCCCGGGACAGGGACGAGTGAAGCTTTCTTT. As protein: CASGLDPGTGTSEAFF.

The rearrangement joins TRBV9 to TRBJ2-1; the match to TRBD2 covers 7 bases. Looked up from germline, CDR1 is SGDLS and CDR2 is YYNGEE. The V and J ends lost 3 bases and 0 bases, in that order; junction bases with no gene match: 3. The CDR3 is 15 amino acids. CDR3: CASSAVAGSYNEQFF. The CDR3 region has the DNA TGTGCCAGCAGCGCGGTAGCGGGCTCCTACAATGAGCAGTTCTTC.

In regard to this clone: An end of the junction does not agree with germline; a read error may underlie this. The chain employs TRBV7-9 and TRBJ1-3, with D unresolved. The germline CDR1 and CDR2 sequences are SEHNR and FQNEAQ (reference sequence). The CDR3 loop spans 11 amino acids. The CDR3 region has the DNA TGTGCCAGCAGCTTAGAAAACACCATGTATTTT. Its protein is CASSLENTMYF.

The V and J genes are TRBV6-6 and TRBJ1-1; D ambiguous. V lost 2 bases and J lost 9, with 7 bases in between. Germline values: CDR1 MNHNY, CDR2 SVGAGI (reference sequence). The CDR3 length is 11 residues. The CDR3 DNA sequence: TGTGCCAGCAGTTACGGCCAGAAAGCTTTCTTT. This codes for CASSYGQKAFF.

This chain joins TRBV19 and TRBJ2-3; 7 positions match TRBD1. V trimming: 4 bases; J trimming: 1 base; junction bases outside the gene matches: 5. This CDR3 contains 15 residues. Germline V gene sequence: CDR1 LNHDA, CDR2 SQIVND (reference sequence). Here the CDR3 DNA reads TGTGCCAGTAGTAAAGGGGGCCCACGCACAGATACGCAGTATTTT. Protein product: CASSKGGPRTDTQYF.

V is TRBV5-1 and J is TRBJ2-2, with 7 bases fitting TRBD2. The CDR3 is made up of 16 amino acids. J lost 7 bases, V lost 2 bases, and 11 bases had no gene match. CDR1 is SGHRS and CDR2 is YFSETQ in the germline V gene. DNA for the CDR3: TGCGCCAGCAGCTTCTCCAGCGGGGTTCATGGCGGGGAGCTGTTTTTT. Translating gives CASSFSSGVHGGELFF. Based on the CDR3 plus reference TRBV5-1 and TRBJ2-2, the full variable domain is KAGVTQTPRYLIKTRGQQVTLSCSPISGHRSVSWYQQTPGQGLQFLFEYFSETQRNKGNFPGRFSGRQFSNSRSEMNVSTLELGDSALYLCASSFSSGVHGGELFFGEGSRLTVL.

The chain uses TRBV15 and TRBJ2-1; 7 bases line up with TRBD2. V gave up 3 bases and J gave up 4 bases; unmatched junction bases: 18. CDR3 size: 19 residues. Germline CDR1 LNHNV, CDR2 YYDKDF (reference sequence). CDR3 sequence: CATSRRRVAGVPDYNEQFF. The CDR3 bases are TGTGCCACCAGCAGGCGCAGGGTGGCGGGAGTACCCGATTACAATGAGCAGTTCTTC.

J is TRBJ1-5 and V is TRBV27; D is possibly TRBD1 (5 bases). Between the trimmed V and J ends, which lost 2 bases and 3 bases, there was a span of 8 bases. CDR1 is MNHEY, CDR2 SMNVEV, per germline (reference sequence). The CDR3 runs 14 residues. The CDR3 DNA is TGTGCCAGCAGTTTACAGGGCCCCAATCAGCCCCAGCATTTT. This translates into CASSLQGPNQPQHF.